This T cell receptor (beta chain) was identified in a study of blood T cells in healthy people across ages. Study-wide findings and caveats: Long-lived donors had more naive CD4+ cells and higher diversity than aged donors.

Peripheral blood, roughly 9.3 milliliters per donor, was collected. Isolated per sample were at least 7 million PBMCs. Extracted total RNA amounted to at least 5.5 micrograms for each sample. Trimming pared 5 bases from V and 11 bases from J, leaving 24 bases between. Germline V gene lookup returns CDR1 DFQATT and CDR2 SNEGSKA (reference sequence). The CDR3 is 14 amino acids. For the second PCR, which ran for roughly 7 to 11 cycles, a sample-barcoded 5' primer and a J-beta primer mix were used. A single record per CDR3 protein comes from TCRdb applying MiXCR to the 5' RACE reads. The data contain around 1,500,000 distinct CDR3 sequences, roughly 28% of them singletons. Notes on this clonotype: The antigen remains unidentified.

Sequencing was carried out using blood. The clonotype comes from a woman aged 25-40 years in good health. The chain carries TRBV20-1 and TRBJ2-5; maybe TRBD1 (5 bases). The CDR3 loop reads CSARSAARQGEQYF. CDR3 sequence (DNA): TGCAGTGCTCGATCTGCGGCCCGCCAGGGTGAGCAGTACTTC.